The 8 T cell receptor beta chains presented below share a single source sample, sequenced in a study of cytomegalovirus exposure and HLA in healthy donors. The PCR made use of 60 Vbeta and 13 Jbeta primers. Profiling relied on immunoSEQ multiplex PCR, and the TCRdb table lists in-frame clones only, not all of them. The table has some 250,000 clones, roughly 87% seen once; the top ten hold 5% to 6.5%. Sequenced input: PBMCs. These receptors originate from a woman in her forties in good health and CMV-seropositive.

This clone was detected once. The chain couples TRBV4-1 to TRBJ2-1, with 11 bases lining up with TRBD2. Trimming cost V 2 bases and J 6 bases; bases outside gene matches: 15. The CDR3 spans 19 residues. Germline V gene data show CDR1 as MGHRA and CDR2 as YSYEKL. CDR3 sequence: CASSQFAVLPGLAGNEQFF. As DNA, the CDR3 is TGCGCCAGCAGCCAATTCGCCGTGCTGCCAGGACTAGCGGGCAATGAGCAGTTCTTC.

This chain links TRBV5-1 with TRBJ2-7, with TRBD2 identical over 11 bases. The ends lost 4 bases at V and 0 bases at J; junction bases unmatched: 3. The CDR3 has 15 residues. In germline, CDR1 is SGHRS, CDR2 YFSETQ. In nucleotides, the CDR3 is TGCGCCAGCAGCGTAACTAGCGGGAGCTCCTACGAGCAGTACTTC. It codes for CASSVTSGSSYEQYF.

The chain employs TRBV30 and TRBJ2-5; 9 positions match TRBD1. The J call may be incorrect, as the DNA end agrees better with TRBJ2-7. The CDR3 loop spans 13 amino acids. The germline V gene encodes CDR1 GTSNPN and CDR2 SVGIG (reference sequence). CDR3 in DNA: TGTGCCTGGGGGACAGGGAGCTCCTACGAGCAGTACTTC. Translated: CAWGTGSSYEQYF.

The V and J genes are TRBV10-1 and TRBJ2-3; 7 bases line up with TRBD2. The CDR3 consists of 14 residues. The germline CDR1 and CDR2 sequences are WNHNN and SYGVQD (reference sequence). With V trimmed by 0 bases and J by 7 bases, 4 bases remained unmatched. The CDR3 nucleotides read TGCGCCAGCAGTGAGTCTGAGCGGGGATATACGCAGTATTTT. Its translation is CASSESERGYTQYF.

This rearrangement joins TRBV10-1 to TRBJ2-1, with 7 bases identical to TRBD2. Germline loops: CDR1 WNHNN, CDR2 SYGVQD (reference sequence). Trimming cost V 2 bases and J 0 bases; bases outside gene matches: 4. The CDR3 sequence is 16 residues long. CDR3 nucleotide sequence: TGCGCCAGCAGTGAGGCTACTAGCGCCTCCTACAATGAGCAGTTCTTC. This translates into CASSEATSASYNEQFF.

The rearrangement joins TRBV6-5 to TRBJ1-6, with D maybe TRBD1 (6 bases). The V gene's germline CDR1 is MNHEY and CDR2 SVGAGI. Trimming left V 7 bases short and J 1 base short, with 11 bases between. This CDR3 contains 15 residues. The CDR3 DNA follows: TGTGCCAGCACTGAGGGGGAGTCCTATAATTCACCCCTCCACTTT. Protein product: CASTEGESYNSPLHF.

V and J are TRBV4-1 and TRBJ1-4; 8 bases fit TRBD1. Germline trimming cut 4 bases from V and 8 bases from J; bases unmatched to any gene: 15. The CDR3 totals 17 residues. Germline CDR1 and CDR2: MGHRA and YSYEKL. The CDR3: CASSRPYLTGAWEKLFF. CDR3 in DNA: TGCGCCAGCAGCCGTCCTTATCTGACAGGGGCGTGGGAAAAACTGTTTTTT.

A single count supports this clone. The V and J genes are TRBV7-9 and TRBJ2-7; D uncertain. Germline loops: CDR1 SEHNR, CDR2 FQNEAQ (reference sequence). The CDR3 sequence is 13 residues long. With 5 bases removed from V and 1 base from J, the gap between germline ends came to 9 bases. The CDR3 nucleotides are TGTGCCAGCAGCCCCGGTGGTTCCTACGAGCAGTACTTC. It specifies CASSPGGSYEQYF.